These 14 T cell receptor beta chains were all obtained from the same sample, sequenced in a study of T-cell memory formation after mild COVID-19. MiXCR, run by TCRdb on the 5' RACE reads, gives a single entry per CDR3 protein. The sample has about 440,000 distinct CDR3 sequences; 15% to 20% are singletons. The sequenced material came from PBMCs or a T cell subset sorted from them (not recorded which). These receptors were obtained from an adult woman who had mild COVID-19 (a few samples of this study predate the infection). Cell type and time point are not known.

The chain recombines TRBV7-2 with TRBJ2-2, with D possibly being TRBD1 (6 bases). CDR3 size: 17 residues. CDR1 is SGHTA, CDR2 FQGNSA, per germline. With 2 bases removed from V and 3 bases from J, the gap between germline ends came to 16 bases. CDR3 sequence reads: CASSLPDRIPYTGELFF. For the CDR3, the DNA is TGTGCCAGCAGCTTACCCGACAGGATACCCTACACCGGGGAGCTGTTTTTT.

The chain is built from TRBV9 and TRBJ1-2; D remains unclear. V gave up 2 bases and J gave up 0 bases, with 8 bases separating them. Germline values: CDR1 SGDLS, CDR2 YYNGEE. The CDR3 runs 14 residues. CDR3 residues: CASSVDGTNYGYTF. CDR3 coding DNA: TGTGCCAGCAGCGTTGACGGGACTAACTATGGCTACACCTTC. Drawing the rest from reference TRBV9 and TRBJ1-2, the complete variable domain is DSGVTQTPKHLITATGQRVTLRCSPRSGDLSVYWYQQSLDQGLQFLIQYYNGEERAKGNILERFSAQQFPDLHSELNLSSLELGDSALYFCASSVDGTNYGYTFGSGTRLTVV.

The V call is TRBV30, the J call TRBJ1-6, with a tentative D call TRBD1 (6 bases). The V end was cut by 3 bases, the J end by 4 bases, with 13 bases between. The CDR3 is 15 amino acids. Germline V lookup: CDR1 GTSNPN, CDR2 SVGIG (reference sequence). This chain's CDR3 is CAWRYPGQYNSPLHF. CDR3 bases: TGTGCCTGGAGGTACCCTGGACAGTATAATTCACCCCTCCACTTT.

This chain joins TRBV4-1 and TRBJ2-1; D is perhaps TRBD1 (5 bases). From germline, CDR1 is MGHRA and CDR2 YSYEKL. The CDR3 is made up of 13 amino acids. V dropped 3 bases and J dropped 8 bases, with 11 bases sitting between them. CDR3 nucleotide sequence: TGCGCCAGCAGCCAGCACAGGTTTGATGAGCAGTTCTTC. Its protein is CASSQHRFDEQFF.

This sequence joins TRBV7-9 and TRBJ1-2; D not resolved. Trimming pared 1 base from V and 8 bases from J, leaving 8 bases between. The germline V gene has CDR1 SEHNR and CDR2 FQNEAQ (reference sequence). CDR3 length: 12 amino acids. CDR3 coding DNA: TGTGCCAGCAGCTTAGGACGGGGAGGCTACACCTTC. This gives the protein CASSLGRGGYTF. Full variable domain (rest looked up from reference TRBV7-9 and TRBJ1-2): DTGVSQNPRHKITKRGQNVTFRCDPISEHNRLYWYRQTLGQGPEFLTYFQNEAQLEKSRLLSDRFSAERPKGSFSTLEIQRTEQGDSAMYLCASSLGRGGYTFGSGTRLTVV.

This chain joins TRBV3-1 and TRBJ2-3, with TRBD2 matching 7 bases. The V segment lost 3 bases and the J segment 0 bases; nucleotides outside the gene matches: 3. The CDR3 length is 15 residues. CDR1 LGHDT and CDR2 YNNKEL come from the germline V gene (reference sequence). The CDR3 loop reads CASSHAGESTDTQYF. As DNA, the CDR3 is TGTGCCAGCAGCCACGCGGGGGAGAGCACAGATACGCAGTATTTT.

In DNA form, the CDR3 reads TGTGCCAGCAGCTTAGGAGGTGCGGGAGAGCACACCGGGGAGCTGTTTTTT. This encodes CASSLGGAGEHTGELFF. V usage is TRBV7-9 and J usage is TRBJ2-2; TRBD2 agrees at 7 bases. Trimming took 1 base from V and 3 from J; bases not matched to a gene: 8. The CDR3 consists of 17 residues. CDR1 SEHNR and CDR2 FQNEAQ come from the germline V gene (reference sequence).

V is TRBV4-1 and J is TRBJ2-1; 8 nucleotides line up with TRBD1. This CDR3 is built from 15 residues. After removal of 0 bases from V and 8 bases from J, the junction contained 6 bases not matched to a gene. In germline, CDR1 is MGHRA, CDR2 YSYEKL. CDR3 nucleotide sequence: TGCGCCAGCAGCCAAGACCGACAGGGGATCGATGAGCAGTTCTTC. Residues: CASSQDRQGIDEQFF.

The rearrangement links TRBV9 to TRBJ2-3, with D maybe TRBD1 (6 bases). V lost 3 bases and J 2 bases, leaving 13 bases between the germline ends. Germline CDR1 and CDR2: SGDLS and YYNGEE. This CDR3 is built from 15 residues. CDR3 residues: CASSARTDYTDTQYF. The CDR3 DNA sequence: TGTGCCAGCAGCGCCCGGACAGACTACACAGATACGCAGTATTTT.

V and J are TRBV20-1 and TRBJ2-3; D is undetermined. V lost 2 bases to trimming and J lost 5 bases, with 8 bases between them. Looked up from germline, CDR1 is DFQATT and CDR2 is SNEGSKA (reference sequence). There are 12 residues in the CDR3. The CDR3 nucleotides are TGCAGTGCTAGAACGGTGGAAGATACGCAGTATTTT. Translating gives CSARTVEDTQYF.

The gene calls are TRBV21-1 and TRBJ2-7; the table's TRBD1 call for D was not verified on the DNA. TRBV21-1 is a pseudogene. This CDR3 is built from 16 residues. The DNA of the CDR3 is TGTGCCAGCAGCAAAGCGCCCGGGACAGAAAACTACGAGCAGTACTTC. Its translation: CASSKAPGTENYEQYF.

On this clonotype: Germline is not matched at one junction end, which may reflect a read error. This chain connects TRBV4-1 to TRBJ2-7; D possibly corresponds to TRBD1 (6 bases). Germline assignment: CDR1 MGHRA and CDR2 YSYEKL. The CDR3 spans 14 residues. The CDR3 region is CASSQEDRTYGQYF. CDR3 DNA: TGCGCCAGCAGCCAAGAGGACAGAACCTACGGGCAGTACTTC.

This clonotype has just a few counts. This sequence joins TRBV20-1 and TRBJ1-2; no firm D call. V lost 1 base to trimming and J lost 2 bases, with 8 bases between them. The germline CDR1 and CDR2 sequences are DFQATT and SNEGSKA (reference sequence). The CDR3 length is 13 residues. The chain's CDR3 is CSARVGRNYGYTF. The CDR3 nucleotides are TGCAGTGCTAGAGTTGGCAGGAACTATGGCTACACCTTC.

This clonotype has a handful of counts. The chain links TRBV6-1 to TRBJ2-7; the D is unclear. CDR3 length: 11 residues. V lost 7 bases, J lost 3 bases, and 7 bases lay in between. In germline, CDR1 is MNHNS, CDR2 SASEGT. This CDR3 reads CASNRYYEQYF. For the CDR3, the DNA is TGTGCCAGCAACAGATACTACGAGCAGTACTTC.